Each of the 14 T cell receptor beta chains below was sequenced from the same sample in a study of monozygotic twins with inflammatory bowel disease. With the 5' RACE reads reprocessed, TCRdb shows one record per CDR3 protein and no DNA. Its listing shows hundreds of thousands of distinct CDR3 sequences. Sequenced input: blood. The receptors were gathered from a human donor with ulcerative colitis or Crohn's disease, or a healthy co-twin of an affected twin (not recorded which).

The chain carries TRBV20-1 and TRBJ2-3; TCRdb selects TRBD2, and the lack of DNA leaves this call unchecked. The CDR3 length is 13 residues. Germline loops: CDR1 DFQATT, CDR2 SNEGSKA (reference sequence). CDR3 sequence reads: CSARIAGTDTQYF.

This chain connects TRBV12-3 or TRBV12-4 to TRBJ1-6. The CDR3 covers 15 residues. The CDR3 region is CASSPGLSYNSPLHF.

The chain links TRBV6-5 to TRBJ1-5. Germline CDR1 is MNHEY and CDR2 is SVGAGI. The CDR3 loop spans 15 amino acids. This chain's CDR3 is CASSYRAVINQPRHF.

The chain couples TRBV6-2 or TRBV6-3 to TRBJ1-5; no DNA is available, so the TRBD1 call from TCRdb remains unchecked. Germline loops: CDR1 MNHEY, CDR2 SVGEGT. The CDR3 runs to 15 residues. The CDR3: CASSYGTGRSQPQHF.

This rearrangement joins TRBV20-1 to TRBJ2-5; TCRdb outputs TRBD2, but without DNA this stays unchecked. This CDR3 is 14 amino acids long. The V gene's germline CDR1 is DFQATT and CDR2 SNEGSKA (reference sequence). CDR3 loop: CSAWGLAGEETQYF.

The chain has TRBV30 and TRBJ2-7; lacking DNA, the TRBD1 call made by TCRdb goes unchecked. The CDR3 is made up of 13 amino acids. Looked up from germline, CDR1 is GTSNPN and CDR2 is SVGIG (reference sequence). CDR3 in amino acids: CAWNPLLTYEQYF.

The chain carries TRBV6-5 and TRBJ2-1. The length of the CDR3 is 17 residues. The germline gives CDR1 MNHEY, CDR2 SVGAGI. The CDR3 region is CASSYSNSGFSYNEQFF.

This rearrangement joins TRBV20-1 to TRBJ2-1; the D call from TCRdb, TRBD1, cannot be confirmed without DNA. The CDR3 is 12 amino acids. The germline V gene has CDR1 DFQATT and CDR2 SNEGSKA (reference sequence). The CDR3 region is CSASSWGAEQFF.

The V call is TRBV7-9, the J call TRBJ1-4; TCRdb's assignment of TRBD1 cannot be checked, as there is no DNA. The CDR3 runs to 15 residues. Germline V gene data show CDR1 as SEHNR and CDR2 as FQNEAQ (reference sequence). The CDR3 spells CAPSVLGATNEKLFF.

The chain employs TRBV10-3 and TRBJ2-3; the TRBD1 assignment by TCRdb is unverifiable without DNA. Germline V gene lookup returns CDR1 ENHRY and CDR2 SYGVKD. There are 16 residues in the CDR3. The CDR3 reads CAISEPGTGHTDTQYF.

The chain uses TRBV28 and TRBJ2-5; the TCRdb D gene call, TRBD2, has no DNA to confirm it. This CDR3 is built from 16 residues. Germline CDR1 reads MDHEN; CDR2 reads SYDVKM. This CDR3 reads CASSSTIAGGPQTQYF.

CDR3 in amino acids: CSAPKDGSSGNTIYF. J is TRBJ1-3 and V is TRBV20-1. Germline assignment: CDR1 DFQATT and CDR2 SNEGSKA (reference sequence). This CDR3 has 15 residues.

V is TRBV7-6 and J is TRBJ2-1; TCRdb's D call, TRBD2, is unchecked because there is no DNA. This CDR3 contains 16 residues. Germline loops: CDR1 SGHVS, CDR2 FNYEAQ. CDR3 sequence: CASSKIGGIKVNEQFF.

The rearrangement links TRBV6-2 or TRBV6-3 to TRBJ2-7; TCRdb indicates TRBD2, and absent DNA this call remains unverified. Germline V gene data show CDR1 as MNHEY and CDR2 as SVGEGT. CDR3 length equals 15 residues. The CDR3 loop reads CASSLIAGVNYEQYF.